The sequence of this T cell receptor beta chain was determined in a study of T-cell memory formation after mild COVID-19. Overall study findings and caveats: Memory sampled before infection contained some responding clones, suggesting cross-reactive memory joined. Confirmation was lacking for SARS-CoV-2 specificity of second-wave clones that peaked on day 37.

This clonotype turned up a few times. What it recognizes is unknown. This CDR3 comprises 15 residues. The germline gives CDR1 DFQATT, CDR2 SNEGSKA (reference sequence). J lost 0 bases, V lost 0 bases, and 0 bases had no gene match. Using its own MiXCR run on the 5' RACE reads, TCRdb lists one record per CDR3 protein. The data contain about 430,000 distinct CDR3 sequences, about a sixth of them seen just once; the ten biggest clones take up under 25%. The sequence was collected from a man aged 18 to 30 who had mild COVID-19 (a few samples of this study predate the infection). Cell type and time point are not known. The chain joins TRBV20-1 to TRBJ2-1; TRBD2 matches at 9 bases. The specimen sequenced was PBMCs or a T cell subset sorted from them (not recorded which). The CDR3 region is CSARDSGSSYNEQFF. CDR3 coding DNA: TGCAGTGCTAGAGATAGCGGGAGCTCCTACAATGAGCAGTTCTTC.